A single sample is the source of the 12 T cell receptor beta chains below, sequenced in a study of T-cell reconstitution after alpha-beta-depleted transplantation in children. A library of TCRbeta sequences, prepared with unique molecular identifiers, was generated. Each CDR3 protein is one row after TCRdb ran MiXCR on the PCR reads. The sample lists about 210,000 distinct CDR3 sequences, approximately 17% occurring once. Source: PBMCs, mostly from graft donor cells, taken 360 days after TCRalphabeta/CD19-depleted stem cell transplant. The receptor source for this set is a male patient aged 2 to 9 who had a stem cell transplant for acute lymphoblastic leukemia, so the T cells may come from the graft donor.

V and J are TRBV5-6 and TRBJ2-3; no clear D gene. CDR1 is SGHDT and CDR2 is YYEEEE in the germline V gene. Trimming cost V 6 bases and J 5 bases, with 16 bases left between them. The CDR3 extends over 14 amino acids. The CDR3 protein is CASTPRWLGDTQYF. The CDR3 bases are TGTGCCAGCACCCCGAGGTGGTTGGGAGATACGCAGTATTTT. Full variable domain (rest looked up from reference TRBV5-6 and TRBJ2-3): DAGVTQSPTHLIKTRGQQVTLRCSPKSGHDTVSWYQQALGQGPQFIFQYYEEEERQRGNFPDRFSGHQFPNYSSELNVNALLLGDSALYLCASTPRWLGDTQYFGPGTRLTVL.

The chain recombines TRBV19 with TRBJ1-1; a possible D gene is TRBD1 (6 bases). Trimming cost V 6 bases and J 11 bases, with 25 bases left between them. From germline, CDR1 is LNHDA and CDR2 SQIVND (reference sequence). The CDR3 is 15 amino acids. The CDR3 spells CASSLTPTGGAGAFF. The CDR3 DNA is TGTGCCAGTAGCCTAACCCCGACAGGAGGCGCGGGGGCTTTCTTT. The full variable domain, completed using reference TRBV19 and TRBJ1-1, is DGGITQSPKYLFRKEGQNVTLSCEQNLNHDAMYWYRQDPGQGLRLIYYSQIVNDFQKGDIAEGYSVSREKKESFPLTVTSAQKNPTAFYLCASSLTPTGGAGAFFGQGTRLTVV.

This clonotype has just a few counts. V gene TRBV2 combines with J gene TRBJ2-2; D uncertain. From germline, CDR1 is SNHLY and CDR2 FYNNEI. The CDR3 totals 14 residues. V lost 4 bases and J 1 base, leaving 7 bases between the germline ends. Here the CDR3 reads CASSGNKNTGELFF. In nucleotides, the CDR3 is TGTGCCAGCAGTGGAAACAAGAACACCGGGGAGCTGTTTTTT.

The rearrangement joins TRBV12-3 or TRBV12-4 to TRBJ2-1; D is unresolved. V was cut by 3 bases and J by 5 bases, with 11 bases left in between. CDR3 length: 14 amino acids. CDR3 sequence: CASSFVSGDNEQFF. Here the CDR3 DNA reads TGTGCCAGCAGTTTCGTCAGTGGTGACAATGAGCAGTTCTTC.

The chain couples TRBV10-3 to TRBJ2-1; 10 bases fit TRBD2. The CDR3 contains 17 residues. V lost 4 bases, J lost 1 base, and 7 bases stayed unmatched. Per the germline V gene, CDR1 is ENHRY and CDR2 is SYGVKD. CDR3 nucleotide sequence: TGTGCCATCAGTGGAGACCAGGGACTAGCGTCCTACAATGAGCAGTTCTTC. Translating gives CAISGDQGLASYNEQFF.

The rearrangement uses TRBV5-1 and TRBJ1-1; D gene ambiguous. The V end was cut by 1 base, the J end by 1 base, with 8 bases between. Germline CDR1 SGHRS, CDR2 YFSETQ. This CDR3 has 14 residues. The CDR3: CASSLSMGNTEAFF. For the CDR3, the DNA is TGCGCCAGCAGCTTGAGTATGGGGAACACTGAAGCTTTCTTT.

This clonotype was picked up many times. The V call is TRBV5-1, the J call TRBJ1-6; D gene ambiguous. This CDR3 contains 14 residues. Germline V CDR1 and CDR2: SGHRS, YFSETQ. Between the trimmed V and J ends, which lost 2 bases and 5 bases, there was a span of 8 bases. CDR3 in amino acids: CASSLLQDNSPLHF. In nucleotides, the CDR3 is TGCGCCAGCAGCTTATTGCAGGATAATTCACCCCTCCACTTT.

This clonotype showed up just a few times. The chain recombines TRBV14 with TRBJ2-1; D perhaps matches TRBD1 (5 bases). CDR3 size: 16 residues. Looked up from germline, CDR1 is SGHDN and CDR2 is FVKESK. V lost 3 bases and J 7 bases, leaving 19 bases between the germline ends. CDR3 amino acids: CASSQIVGPSGNEQFF. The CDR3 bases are TGTGCCAGCAGCCAGATTGTGGGGCCGAGTGGGAATGAGCAGTTCTTC.

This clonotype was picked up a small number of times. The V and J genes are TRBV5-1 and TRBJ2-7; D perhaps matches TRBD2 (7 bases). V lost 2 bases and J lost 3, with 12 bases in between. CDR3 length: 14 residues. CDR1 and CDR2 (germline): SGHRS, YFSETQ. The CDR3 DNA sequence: TGCGCCAGCAGCTTCGGGGGGCAAAGCTACGAGCAGTACTTC. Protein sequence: CASSFGGQSYEQYF.

In DNA form, the CDR3 reads TGTGCCAGGGACCCCCGACTGCTCTCCTACGAGCAGTACTTC. Translating it yields CARDPRLLSYEQYF. The J gene is TRBJ2-7, the V gene TRBV5-6; D gene uncertain. Germline V gene sequence: CDR1 SGHDT, CDR2 YYEEEE. Between the trimmed V and J ends, which lost 8 bases and 0 bases, there was a span of 15 bases. The CDR3 sequence is 14 residues long.

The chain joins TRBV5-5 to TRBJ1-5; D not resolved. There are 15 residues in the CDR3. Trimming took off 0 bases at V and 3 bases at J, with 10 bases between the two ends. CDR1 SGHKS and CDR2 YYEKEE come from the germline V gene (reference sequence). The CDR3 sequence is CASSLALGSNQPQHF. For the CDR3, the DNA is TGTGCCAGCAGCTTGGCCCTGGGATCCAATCAGCCCCAGCATTTT. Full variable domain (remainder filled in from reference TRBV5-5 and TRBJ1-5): DAGVTQSPTHLIKTRGQQVTLRCSPISGHKSVSWYQQVLGQGPQFIFQYYEKEERGRGNFPDRFSARQFPNYSSELNVNALLLGDSALYLCASSLALGSNQPQHFGDGTRLSIL.

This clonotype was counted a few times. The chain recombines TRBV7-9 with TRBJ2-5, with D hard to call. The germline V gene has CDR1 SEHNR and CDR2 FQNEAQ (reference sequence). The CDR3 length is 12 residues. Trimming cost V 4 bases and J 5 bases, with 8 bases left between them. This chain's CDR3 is CASSSPMETQYF. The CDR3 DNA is TGTGCCAGCAGCTCACCGATGGAGACCCAGTACTTC.